The sequence of this TCR beta chain was determined in a study of shared clonotypes between healthy human individuals. Comment on this clone: Its antigen is not known.

On sorted subsets, replicate PCRs used about 0.2 ug DNA, or some 27,000 T cell genomes. TCRdb keeps only in-frame clones here, not all; method: immunoSEQ multiplex PCR. The data contain about 2.2 million clones, roughly 91% of them singletons. Naivety among CD8 cells was defined by CD45RO negativity and positive CCR7 selection, thereby excluding terminally differentiated effector memory CD45RA+ cells. HIV-negative, healthy adults without recent acute infections or vaccinations were the donors. Findings and caveats of the study: With a few donors compared, 5% to 5.5% of naive CD4 clonotypes were shared.

The specimen sequenced was naive CD8+ T cells from PBMCs. The origin of this receptor is a man aged 18 to 35 in good health. Some clones in this sample may be carry-over from other donors' samples.

The chain's CDR3 is CASRRGLGEKLFF. CDR3 sequence (DNA): TGTGCCAGCAGAAGGGGGTTGGGTGAAAAACTGTTTTTT. The gene calls are TRBV27 and TRBJ1-4; D possibly corresponds to TRBD1 (6 bases). Germline values: CDR1 MNHEY, CDR2 SMNVEV (reference sequence). The CDR3 length is 13 residues. V lost 6 bases and J lost 7, with 12 bases in between.